A selection of T cell receptor beta chains follows, all from one sample in a study of T cells in Graves' hyperthyroidism and ophthalmopathy. TCRdb recomputed calls from the multiplex PCR reads with MiXCR, one row per CDR3 protein. The table has roughly 300,000 distinct CDR3 sequences, around a sixth seen once; the top ten hold 49%. The sample taken for sequencing was blood. All receptors derive from a woman in her forties or fifties with Graves' hyperthyroidism. CDR3s include the opening cysteine and the closing phenylalanine or tryptophan. D genes are given only for firm matches. Expanded clones get a size class; other rows say once, few or many, or leave the size out.

D gene | clone size | J gene | V gene | CDR3 protein | CDR3 DNA
TRBD2 | - | TRBJ2-5 | TRBV7-9 | CASSPTSDQETQYF | TGTGCCAGCAGCCCCACTAGCGACCAAGAGACCCAGTACTTC
TRBD2 | few | TRBJ2-3 | TRBV2 | CASRPLAGVVDTQYF | TGTGCCAGCCGCCCACTAGCGGGAGTGGTAGATACGCAGTATTTT
TRBD2 | - | TRBJ2-7 | TRBV30 | CAWSRGGEQYF | TGTGCCTGGAGTCGGGGGGGCGAGCAGTACTTC
- | few | TRBJ1-5 | TRBV30 | CAWSASLGNQPQHF | TGTGCCTGGAGCGCCAGTCTTGGCAATCAGCCCCAGCATTTT
- | - | TRBJ2-2 | TRBV11-2 | CASSLDTKTSTGELFF | TGTGCCAGCAGCTTAGACACCAAAACGAGCACCGGGGAGCTGTTTTTT
- | many | TRBJ1-1 | TRBV6-2/TRBV6-3 | CASSNQGNTEAFF | TGTGCCAGCAGTAATCAGGGGAATACTGAAGCTTTCTTT
- | - | TRBJ1-5 | TRBV7-2 | CASSPDRMSNQPQHF | TGTGCCAGCAGCCCCGACAGAATGAGCAATCAGCCCCAGCATTTT
- | - | TRBJ1-5 | TRBV6-1 | CASSEVSQGPQPQHF | TGTGCCAGCAGTGAAGTTTCACAGGGCCCACAGCCCCAGCATTTT
TRBD2 | many | TRBJ2-1 | TRBV20-1 | CSARHGSGLAALYNEQFF | TGCAGTGCTAGACATGGATCCGGACTAGCCGCCCTATACAATGAGCAGTTCTTC
- | many | TRBJ2-3 | TRBV6-1 | CASSEGTYGGAADTQYF | TGTGCCAGCAGTGAAGGAACCTATGGCGGGGCGGCAGATACGCAGTATTTT
TRBD2 | few | TRBJ2-5 | TRBV12-3/TRBV12-4 | CASSTKRGGVETQYF | TGTGCCAGCAGCACCAAGCGGGGGGGCGTGGAGACCCAGTACTTC
- | many | TRBJ1-1 | TRBV11-2 | CASTSQGGPEAFF | TGTGCCAGCACCTCCCAAGGGGGACCTGAAGCTTTCTTT
- | many | TRBJ2-2 | TRBV2 | CASSSGYTGELFF | TGTGCCAGCAGTTCCGGGTACACCGGGGAGCTGTTTTTT
- | few | TRBJ1-5 | TRBV6-2/TRBV6-3 | CASSEAEYSNQPQHF | TGTGCCAGCAGTGAAGCTGAATATAGCAATCAGCCCCAGCATTTT
- | - | TRBJ1-1 | TRBV20-1 | CSASGRTSGGNTEAFF | TGCAGTGCTTCAGGACGGACGTCCGGGGGGAACACTGAAGCTTTCTTT
TRBD1 | few | TRBJ1-6 | TRBV18 | CASSFTGEDSPLHF | TGTGCCAGCTCATTTACAGGGGAGGATTCACCCCTCCACTTT
- | many | TRBJ1-6 | TRBV2 | CASSEALRVSPLHF | TGTGCCAGCAGTGAAGCGCTTCGGGTTTCACCCCTCCACTTT
- | many | TRBJ2-3 | TRBV28 | CASSPAEGPGDTQYF | TGTGCCAGCAGCCCAGCGGAGGGGCCTGGAGATACGCAGTATTTT
TRBD2 | many | TRBJ2-7 | TRBV7-8 | CASSLALAGEDEQYF | TGTGCCAGCAGCTTAGCCCTAGCGGGGGAGGACGAGCAGTACTTC
TRBD1 | few | TRBJ1-1 | TRBV6-4 | CASNRGGGTNTEAFF | TGTGCCAGCAACAGGGGCGGAGGCACGAACACTGAAGCTTTCTTT
- | few | TRBJ2-1 | TRBV5-1 | CASSGMNWFEDYNEQFF | TGCGCCAGCAGCGGAATGAATTGGTTTGAGGATTACAATGAGCAGTTCTTC
- | - | TRBJ1-3 | TRBV19 | CASNIGGLLKYSSGNTIYF | TGTGCCAGTAACATCGGAGGGCTACTAAAATACTCCTCTGGAAACACCATATATTTT
TRBD2 | many | TRBJ2-1 | TRBV30 | CAWTSSGLAVQFF | TGTGCCTGGACATCCTCCGGACTAGCCGTTCAGTTCTTC
TRBD1 | many | TRBJ1-1 | TRBV4-1 | CASSQGQNTEAFF | TGTGCCAGCTCACAGGGGCAGAACACTGAAGCTTTCTTT
TRBD2 | few | TRBJ2-1 | TRBV9 | CASSVAGGNNEQFF | TGTGCCAGCAGCGTGGCGGGGGGGAATAATGAGCAGTTCTTC
- | many | TRBJ2-3 | TRBV30 | CAWSSSEDTQYF | TGTGCCTGGAGTTCGAGTGAAGATACGCAGTATTTT
- | - | TRBJ1-1 | TRBV12-3/TRBV12-4 | CASSITTGPADTEAFF | TGTGCCAGCAGCATAACCACAGGACCCGCGGACACTGAAGCTTTCTTT
- | - | TRBJ1-1 | TRBV6-1 | CASTDRRGTEAFF | TGTGCCAGCACAGACAGGAGGGGCACTGAAGCTTTCTTT
- | few | TRBJ1-1 | TRBV29-1 | CSVVAVRDGAATEAFF | TGCAGCGTTGTCGCGGTTAGGGATGGGGCGGCCACTGAAGCTTTCTTT
TRBD1 | few | TRBJ1-2 | TRBV3-1 | CASSPRTGGGYGYTF | TGTGCCAGCAGCCCTCGGACAGGGGGTGGCTATGGCTACACCTTC
- | - | TRBJ2-6 | TRBV10-2 | CASSEPNRRDTISGANVLTF | TGCGCCAGCAGTGAACCGAACCGTCGGGACACTATCTCTGGGGCCAACGTCCTGACTTTC
- | - | TRBJ1-1 | TRBV12-3/TRBV12-4 | CASTTGTIPEAFF | TGTGCCAGCACCACCGGGACAATTCCTGAAGCTTTCTTT
- | - | TRBJ2-4 | TRBV6-2/TRBV6-3 | CASLEGFLDSVAKNIQYF | TGTGCCAGCCTTGAAGGATTTCTCGACTCCGTAGCCAAAAACATTCAGTACTTC
TRBD1 | - | TRBJ2-1 | TRBV7-9 | CASSLVGQGLNEQFF | TGTGCCAGCAGCTTAGTCGGACAGGGTCTCAATGAGCAGTTCTTC
TRBD1 | many | TRBJ2-7 | TRBV28 | CASSRTGDHEQYF | TGTGCCAGCAGTCGGACAGGTGACCACGAGCAGTACTTC
- | - | TRBJ2-1 | TRBV3-1 | CASSQVPGSAISEQFF | TGTGCCAGCAGCCAAGTGCCCGGGAGTGCCATTAGTGAGCAGTTCTTC
- | - | TRBJ2-5 | TRBV3-1 | CASSQASPQETQYF | TGTGCCAGCAGCCAAGCCAGCCCTCAAGAGACCCAGTACTTC
- | - | TRBJ1-1 | TRBV7-8 | CASSGDRLNTEAFF | TGTGCCAGCAGCGGGGACCGGCTTAACACTGAAGCTTTCTTT
- | - | TRBJ2-1 | TRBV5-1 | CASSLAGTLDEQFF | TGCGCCAGCAGCCTCGCGGGCACATTGGATGAGCAGTTCTTC
TRBD2 | - | TRBJ2-7 | TRBV5-1 | CASSGGRRSYEQYF | TGCGCCAGCAGCGGCGGGAGGCGCTCCTACGAGCAGTACTTC
TRBD2 | - | TRBJ2-5 | TRBV28 | CATQSRSGSMETQYF | TGTGCCACCCAGAGTAGGAGCGGGAGTATGGAGACCCAGTACTTC
TRBD2 | many | TRBJ2-7 | TRBV28 | CASSTYLGTSGDWEQYF | TGTGCCAGCAGTACCTACTTGGGAACTAGCGGGGATTGGGAGCAGTACTTC
- | - | TRBJ2-1 | TRBV27 | CASSFRSGHYNEQFF | TGTGCCAGCAGTTTCCGATCGGGTCACTACAATGAGCAGTTCTTC
TRBD1 | - | TRBJ1-5 | TRBV7-9 | CASSLGTALNQPQHF | TGTGCCAGCAGCTTGGGGACAGCCCTCAATCAGCCCCAGCATTTT
- | few | TRBJ1-4 | TRBV2 | CASREEKKLFF | TGTGCCAGCAGGGAGGAGAAAAAACTGTTTTTT
- | few | TRBJ2-6 | TRBV7-8 | CASSQGVSGANVLTF | TGTGCCAGCAGCCAAGGAGTTTCTGGGGCCAACGTCCTGACTTTC
TRBD1 | many | TRBJ1-2 | TRBV5-1 | CASSLAGGQGYGYTF | TGCGCCAGCAGCTTGGCAGGGGGCCAGGGCTATGGCTACACCTTC
TRBD2 | many | TRBJ2-1 | TRBV12-3/TRBV12-4 | CASSAPGLAGVNEQFF | TGTGCCAGCAGTGCCCCCGGACTAGCGGGAGTCAATGAGCAGTTCTTC
- | - | TRBJ2-5 | TRBV7-3 | CASSLGGRVGETQYF | TGTGCCAGCAGCTTAGGGGGGCGGGTAGGAGAGACCCAGTACTTC
- | many | TRBJ1-1 | TRBV2 | CASRALKGSTEAFF | TGTGCCAGCAGGGCCCTTAAGGGGAGCACTGAAGCTTTCTTT
- | few | TRBJ2-2 | TRBV5-1 | CASSGVYGELFF | TGCGCCAGCAGCGGGGTTTACGGGGAGCTGTTTTTT
- | - | TRBJ2-3 | TRBV20-1 | CSATVVAGAADTQYF | TGCAGTGCCACCGTAGTGGCAGGGGCGGCAGATACGCAGTATTTT
- | many | TRBJ1-1 | TRBV11-2 | CASSQQGDTEAFF | TGTGCCAGCAGCCAACAGGGAGACACTGAAGCTTTCTTT